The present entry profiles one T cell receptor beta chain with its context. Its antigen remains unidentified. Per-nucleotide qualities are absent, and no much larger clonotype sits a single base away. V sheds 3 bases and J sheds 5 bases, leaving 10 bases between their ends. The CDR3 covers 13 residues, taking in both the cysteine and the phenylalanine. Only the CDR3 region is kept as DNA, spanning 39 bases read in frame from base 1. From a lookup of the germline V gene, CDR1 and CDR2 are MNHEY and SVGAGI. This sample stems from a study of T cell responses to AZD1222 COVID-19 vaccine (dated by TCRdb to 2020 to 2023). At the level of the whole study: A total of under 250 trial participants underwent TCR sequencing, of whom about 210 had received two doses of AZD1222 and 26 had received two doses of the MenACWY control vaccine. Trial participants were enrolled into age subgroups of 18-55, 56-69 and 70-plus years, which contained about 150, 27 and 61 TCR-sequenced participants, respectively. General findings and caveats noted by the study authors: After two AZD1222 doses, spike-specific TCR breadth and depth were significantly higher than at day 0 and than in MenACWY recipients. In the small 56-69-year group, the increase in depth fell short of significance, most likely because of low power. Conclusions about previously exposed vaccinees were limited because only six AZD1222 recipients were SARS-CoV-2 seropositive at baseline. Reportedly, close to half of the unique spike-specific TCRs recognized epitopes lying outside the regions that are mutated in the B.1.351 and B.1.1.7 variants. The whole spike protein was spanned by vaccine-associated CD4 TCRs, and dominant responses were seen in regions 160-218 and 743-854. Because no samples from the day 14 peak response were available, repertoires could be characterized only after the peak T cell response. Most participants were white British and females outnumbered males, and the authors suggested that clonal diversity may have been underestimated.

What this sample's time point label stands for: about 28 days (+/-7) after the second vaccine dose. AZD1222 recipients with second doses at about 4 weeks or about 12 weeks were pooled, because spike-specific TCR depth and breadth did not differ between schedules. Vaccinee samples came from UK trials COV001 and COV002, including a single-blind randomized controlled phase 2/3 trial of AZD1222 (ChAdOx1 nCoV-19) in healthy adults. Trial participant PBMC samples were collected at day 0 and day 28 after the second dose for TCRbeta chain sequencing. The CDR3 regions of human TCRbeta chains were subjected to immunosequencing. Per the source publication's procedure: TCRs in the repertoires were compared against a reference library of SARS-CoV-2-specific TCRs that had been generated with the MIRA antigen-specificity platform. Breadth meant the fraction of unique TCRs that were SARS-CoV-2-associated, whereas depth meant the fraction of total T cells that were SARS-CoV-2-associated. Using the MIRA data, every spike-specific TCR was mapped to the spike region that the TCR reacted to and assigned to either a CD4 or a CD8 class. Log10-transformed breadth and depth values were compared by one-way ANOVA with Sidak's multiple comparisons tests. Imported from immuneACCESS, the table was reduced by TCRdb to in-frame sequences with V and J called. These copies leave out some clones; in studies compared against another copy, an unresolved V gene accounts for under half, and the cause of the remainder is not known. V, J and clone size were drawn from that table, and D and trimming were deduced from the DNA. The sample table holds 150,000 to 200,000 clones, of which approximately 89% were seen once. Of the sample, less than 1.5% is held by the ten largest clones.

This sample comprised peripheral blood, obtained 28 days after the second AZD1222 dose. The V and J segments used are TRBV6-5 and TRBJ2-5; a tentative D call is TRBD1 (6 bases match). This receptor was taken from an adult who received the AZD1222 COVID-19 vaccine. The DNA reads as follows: TGTGCCAGCAGTTATGCAGGGGATGAGACCCAGTACTTC. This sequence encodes CASSYAGDETQYF.